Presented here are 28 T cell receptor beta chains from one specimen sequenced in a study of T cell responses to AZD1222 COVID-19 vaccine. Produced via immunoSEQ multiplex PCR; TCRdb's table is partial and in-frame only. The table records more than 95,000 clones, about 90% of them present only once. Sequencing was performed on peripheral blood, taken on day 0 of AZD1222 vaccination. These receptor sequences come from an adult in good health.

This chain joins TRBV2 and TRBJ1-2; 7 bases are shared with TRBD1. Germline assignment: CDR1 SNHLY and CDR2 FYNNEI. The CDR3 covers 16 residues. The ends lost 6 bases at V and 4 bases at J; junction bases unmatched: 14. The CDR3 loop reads CASSPLRDSPSYGYTF. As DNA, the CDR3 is TGTGCCAGCAGCCCCCTTCGGGACAGCCCAAGCTATGGCTACACCTTC.

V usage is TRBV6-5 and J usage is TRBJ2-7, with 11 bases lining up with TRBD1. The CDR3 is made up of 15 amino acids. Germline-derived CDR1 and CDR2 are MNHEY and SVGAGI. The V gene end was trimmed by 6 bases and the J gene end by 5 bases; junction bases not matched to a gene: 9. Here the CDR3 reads CASRNLRTGGHEQYF. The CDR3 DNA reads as TGTGCCAGCAGGAACCTTCGGACAGGGGGCCACGAGCAGTACTTC.

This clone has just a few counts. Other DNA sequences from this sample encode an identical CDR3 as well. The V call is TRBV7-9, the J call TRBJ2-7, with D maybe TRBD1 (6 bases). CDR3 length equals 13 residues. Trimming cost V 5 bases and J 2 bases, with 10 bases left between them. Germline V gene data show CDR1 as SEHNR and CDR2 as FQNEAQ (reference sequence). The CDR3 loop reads CASSPRGPYEQYF. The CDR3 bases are TGTGCCAGCAGCCCCAGGGGACCCTACGAGCAGTACTTC.

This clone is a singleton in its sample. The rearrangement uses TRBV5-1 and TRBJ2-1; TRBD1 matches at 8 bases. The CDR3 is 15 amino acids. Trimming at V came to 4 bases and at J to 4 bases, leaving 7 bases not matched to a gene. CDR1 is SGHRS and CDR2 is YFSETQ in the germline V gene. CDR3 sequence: CASSPYGQGYNEQFF. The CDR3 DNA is TGCGCCAGCAGCCCGTACGGACAGGGATACAATGAGCAGTTCTTC.

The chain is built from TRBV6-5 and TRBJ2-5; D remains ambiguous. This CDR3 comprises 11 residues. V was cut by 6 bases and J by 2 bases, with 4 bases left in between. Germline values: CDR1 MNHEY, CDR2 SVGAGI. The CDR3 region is CASRKQETQYF. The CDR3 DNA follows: TGTGCCAGCAGGAAACAAGAGACCCAGTACTTC.

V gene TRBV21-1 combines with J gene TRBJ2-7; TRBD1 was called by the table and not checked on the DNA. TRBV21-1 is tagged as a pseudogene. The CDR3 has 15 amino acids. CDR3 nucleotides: TGTGCCAGCAGCAAACGGGACAGCTATTCGTACGAGCAGTACTTC. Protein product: CASSKRDSYSYEQYF.

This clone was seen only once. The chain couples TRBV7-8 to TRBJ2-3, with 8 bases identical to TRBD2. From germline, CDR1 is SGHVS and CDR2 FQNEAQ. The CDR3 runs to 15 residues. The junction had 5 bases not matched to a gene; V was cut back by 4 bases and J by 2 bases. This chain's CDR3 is CASSSRLAPTDTQYF. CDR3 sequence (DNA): TGTGCCAGCAGCTCAAGACTAGCGCCCACAGATACGCAGTATTTT. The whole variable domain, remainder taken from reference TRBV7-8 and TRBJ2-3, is GAGVSQSPRYKVAKRGQDVALRCDPISGHVSLFWYQQALGQGPEFLTYFQNEAQLDKSGLPSDRFFAERPEGSVSTLKIQRTQQEDSAVYLCASSSRLAPTDTQYFGPGTRLTVL.

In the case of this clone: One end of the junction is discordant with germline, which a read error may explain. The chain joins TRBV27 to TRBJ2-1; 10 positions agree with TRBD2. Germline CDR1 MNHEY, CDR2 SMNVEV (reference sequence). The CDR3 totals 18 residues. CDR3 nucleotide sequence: TGTGCCAGCAGCTTATCGGCTAGCGGGAGCGTCTCCTACAATGAGCAGTTCTTC. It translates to CASSLSASGSVSYNEQFF.

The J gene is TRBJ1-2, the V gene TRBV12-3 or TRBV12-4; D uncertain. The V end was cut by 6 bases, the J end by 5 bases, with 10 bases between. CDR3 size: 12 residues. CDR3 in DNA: TGTGCCAGCAGCCCCTCGCGATATGGCTACACCTTC. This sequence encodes CASSPSRYGYTF.

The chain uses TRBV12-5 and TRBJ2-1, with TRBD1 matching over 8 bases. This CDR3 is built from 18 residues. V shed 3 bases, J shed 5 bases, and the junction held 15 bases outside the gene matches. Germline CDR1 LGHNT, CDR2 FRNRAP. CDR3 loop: CASGLGQGAAGNHNEQFF. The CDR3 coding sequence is TGTGCTAGTGGTTTAGGCCAGGGGGCGGCGGGAAATCACAATGAGCAGTTCTTC.

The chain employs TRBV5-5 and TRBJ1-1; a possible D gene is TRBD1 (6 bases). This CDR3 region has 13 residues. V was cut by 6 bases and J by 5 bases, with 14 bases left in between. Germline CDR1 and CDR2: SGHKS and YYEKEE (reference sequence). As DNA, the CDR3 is TGTGCCAGCAACCGACAGGTCGGGACTGAAGCTTTCTTT. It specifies CASNRQVGTEAFF.

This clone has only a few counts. CDR3 nucleotide sequence: TGTGCCAGCAGCTTGTTTTATGAGACAGGGGGACAGTATTTT. It codes for CASSLFYETGGQYF. This chain links TRBV5-6 with TRBJ2-3; TRBD1 agrees at 9 bases. The CDR3 loop spans 14 amino acids. CDR1 and CDR2 (germline): SGHDT, YYEEEE. The V and J ends lost 1 base and 12 bases, in that order; junction bases with no gene match: 9.

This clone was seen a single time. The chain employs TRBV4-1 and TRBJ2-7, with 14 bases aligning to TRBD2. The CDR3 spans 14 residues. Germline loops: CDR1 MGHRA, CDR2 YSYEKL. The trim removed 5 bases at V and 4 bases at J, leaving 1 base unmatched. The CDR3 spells CASSGTSGSYEQYF. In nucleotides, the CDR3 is TGCGCCAGCAGCGGGACTAGCGGGAGTTACGAGCAGTACTTC.

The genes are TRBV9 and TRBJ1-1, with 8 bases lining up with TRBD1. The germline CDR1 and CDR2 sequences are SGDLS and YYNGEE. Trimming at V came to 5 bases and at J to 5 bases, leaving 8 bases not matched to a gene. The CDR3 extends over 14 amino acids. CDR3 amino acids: CASSFGQGGTEAFF. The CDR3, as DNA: TGTGCCAGCAGTTTTGGACAGGGCGGTACTGAAGCTTTCTTT. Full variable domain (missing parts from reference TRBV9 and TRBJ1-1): DSGVTQTPKHLITATGQRVTLRCSPRSGDLSVYWYQQSLDQGLQFLIQYYNGEERAKGNILERFSAQQFPDLHSELNLSSLELGDSALYFCASSFGQGGTEAFFGQGTRLTVV.

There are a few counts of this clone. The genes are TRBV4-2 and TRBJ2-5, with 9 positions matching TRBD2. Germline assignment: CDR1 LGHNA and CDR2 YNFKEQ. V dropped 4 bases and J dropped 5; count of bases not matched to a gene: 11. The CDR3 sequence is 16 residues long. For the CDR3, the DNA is TGTGCCAGCAGCCTTACAAGCGGGAGGCCCCAGGAGACCCAGTACTTC. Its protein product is CASSLTSGRPQETQYF.

The CDR3, as DNA: TGTGCCAGCTCACCCCTAGCGGGTGCCGACAATGAGCAGTTCTTC. Its translation is CASSPLAGADNEQFF. The rearrangement links TRBV18 to TRBJ2-1, with TRBD2 identical over 8 bases. This CDR3 has 15 residues. With 3 bases clipped from V and 5 bases from J, the junction kept 6 bases outside the gene matches. Germline V CDR1 and CDR2: KGHSH, LQKENI.

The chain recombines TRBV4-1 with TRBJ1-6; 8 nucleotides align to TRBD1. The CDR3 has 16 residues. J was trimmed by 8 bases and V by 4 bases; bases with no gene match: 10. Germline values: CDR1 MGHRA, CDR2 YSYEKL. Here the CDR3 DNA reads TGCGCCAGCAGCCCTGGGGGGACAGGCCAGTATTCACCCCTCCACTTT. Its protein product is CASSPGGTGQYSPLHF.

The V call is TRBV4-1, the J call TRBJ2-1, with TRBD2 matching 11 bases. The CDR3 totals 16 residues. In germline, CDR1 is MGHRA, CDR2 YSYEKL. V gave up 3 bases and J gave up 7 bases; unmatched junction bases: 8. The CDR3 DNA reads TGCGCCAGCAGCCAGGGACTAGCGGCCAAGAGGAATGAGCAGTTCTTC. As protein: CASSQGLAAKRNEQFF.

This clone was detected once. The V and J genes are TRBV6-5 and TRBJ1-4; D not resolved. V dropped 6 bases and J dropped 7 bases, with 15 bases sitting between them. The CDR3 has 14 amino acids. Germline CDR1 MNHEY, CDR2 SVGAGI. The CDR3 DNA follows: TGTGCCAGCAGGATGTTGGGTCGGGGTGAAAAACTGTTTTTT. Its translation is CASRMLGRGEKLFF.

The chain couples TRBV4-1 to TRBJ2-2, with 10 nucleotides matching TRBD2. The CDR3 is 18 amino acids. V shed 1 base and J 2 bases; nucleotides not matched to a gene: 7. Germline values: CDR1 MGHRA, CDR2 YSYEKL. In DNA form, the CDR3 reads TGCGCCAGCAGCCAAGTCGCACTAGCGGGACCTAACACCGGGGAGCTGTTTTTT. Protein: CASSQVALAGPNTGELFF.

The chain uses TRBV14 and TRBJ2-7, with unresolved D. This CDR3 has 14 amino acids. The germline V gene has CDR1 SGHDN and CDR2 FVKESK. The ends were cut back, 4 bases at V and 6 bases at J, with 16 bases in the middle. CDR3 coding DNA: TGTGCCAGCAGCCTCAGACTGATCTCCGGCGAGCAGTACTTC. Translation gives CASSLRLISGEQYF.

Here the CDR3 reads CASSLGRYYEQYF. CDR3 nucleotides: TGTGCCAGCAGCTTAGGCCGGTACTACGAGCAGTACTTC. The chain combines TRBV13 with TRBJ2-7; D uncertain. Trimming took off 0 bases at V and 3 bases at J, with 6 bases between the two ends. This CDR3 is built from 13 residues. Germline V CDR1 and CDR2: PRHDT, FYEKMQ (reference sequence).

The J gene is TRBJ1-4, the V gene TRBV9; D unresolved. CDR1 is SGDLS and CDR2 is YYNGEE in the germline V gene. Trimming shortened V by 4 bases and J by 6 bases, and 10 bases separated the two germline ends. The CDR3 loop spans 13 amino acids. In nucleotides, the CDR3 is TGTGCCAGCAGCCTAGCGACTGATGAAAAACTGTTTTTT. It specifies CASSLATDEKLFF.

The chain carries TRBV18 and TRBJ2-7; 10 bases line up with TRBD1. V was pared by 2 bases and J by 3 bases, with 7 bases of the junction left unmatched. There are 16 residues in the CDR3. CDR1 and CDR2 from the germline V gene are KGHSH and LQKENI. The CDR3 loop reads CASSPWGQGSFYEQYF. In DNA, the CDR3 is TGTGCCAGCTCACCATGGGGACAGGGGTCCTTCTACGAGCAGTACTTC.

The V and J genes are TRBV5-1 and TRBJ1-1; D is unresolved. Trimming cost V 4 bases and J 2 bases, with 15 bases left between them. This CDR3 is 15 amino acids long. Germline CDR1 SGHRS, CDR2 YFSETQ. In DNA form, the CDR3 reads TGCGCCAGCAGCCCCATTTCAGGAGCAAACACTGAAGCTTTCTTT. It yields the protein CASSPISGANTEAFF.

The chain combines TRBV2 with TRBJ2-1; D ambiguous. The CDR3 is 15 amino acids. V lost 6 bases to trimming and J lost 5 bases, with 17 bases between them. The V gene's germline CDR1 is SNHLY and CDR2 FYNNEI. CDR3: CASRSRLQGHNEQFF. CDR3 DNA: TGTGCCAGCAGGAGCCGGCTTCAAGGCCACAATGAGCAGTTCTTC.

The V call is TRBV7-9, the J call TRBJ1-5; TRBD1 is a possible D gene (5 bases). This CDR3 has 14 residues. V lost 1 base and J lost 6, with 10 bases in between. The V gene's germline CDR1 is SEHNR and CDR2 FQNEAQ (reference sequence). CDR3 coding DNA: TGTGCCAGCAGCTTAGGAGGGGCTATTCAGCCCCAGCATTTT. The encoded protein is CASSLGGAIQPQHF.

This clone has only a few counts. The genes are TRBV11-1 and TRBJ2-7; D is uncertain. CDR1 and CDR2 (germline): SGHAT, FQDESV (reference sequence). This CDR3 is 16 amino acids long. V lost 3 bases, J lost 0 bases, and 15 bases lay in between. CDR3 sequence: CASSFFPRSSSYEQYF. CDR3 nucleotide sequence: TGTGCCAGCAGCTTCTTCCCACGGAGTAGCTCCTACGAGCAGTACTTC.